A single sample gave rise to the 12 T cell receptor beta chains below, sequenced in a study of blood T cell repertoires in COVID-19. The repertoire was sequenced with immunoSEQ multiplex PCR; TCRdb's copy has only in-frame clones and lacks some. The table has about 60,000 clones, roughly 80% seen once. The sample was peripheral blood. These receptor sequences come from a human donor in a cohort sampled during active COVID-19.

The V call is TRBV28, the J call TRBJ1-6; 8 bases fit TRBD1. Trimming at V came to 7 bases and at J to 10 bases, leaving 18 bases not matched to a gene. CDR3 size: 17 residues. Germline assignment: CDR1 MDHEN and CDR2 SYDVKM. The CDR3 protein is CASKEATGGAKKSPLHF. For the CDR3, the DNA is TGTGCCAGCAAAGAAGCTACAGGGGGTGCCAAGAAGTCACCCCTCCACTTT.

This clone was observed once. J is TRBJ2-2 and V is TRBV5-1, with D maybe TRBD2 (5 bases). The V gene lost 4 bases and the J gene lost 6 bases, with 16 bases spanning the gap. CDR1 SGHRS and CDR2 YFSETQ come from the germline V gene. The length of the CDR3 is 15 residues. The CDR3 DNA sequence: TGCGCCAGCAGCGAAGCGGCAGGTGGGGCCGGGGAGCTGTTTTTT. The encoded protein is CASSEAAGGAGELFF.

The V call is TRBV7-3, the J call TRBJ2-1; weak D call: TRBD1 (6 bases). V was trimmed by 5 bases and J by 5 bases, leaving 16 bases between them. The CDR3 loop spans 15 amino acids. Germline V CDR1 and CDR2: SGHTA, FQGTGA. Here the CDR3 DNA reads TGTGCCAGCAGCCCCGCACAGGGTCACGACAATGAGCAGTTCTTC. Amino acid sequence: CASSPAQGHDNEQFF.

This clone was seen more than once but under ten times. This chain connects TRBV11-3 to TRBJ2-7; 7 bases agree with TRBD2. V dropped 5 bases and J dropped 0; count of bases not matched to a gene: 4. The length of the CDR3 is 14 residues. Germline CDR1 SGHNT, CDR2 YENEEA. The CDR3 DNA is TGTGCCAGCAGCCGGGGAGGGAGCTCCTACGAGCAGTACTTC. Protein: CASSRGGSSYEQYF.

The V call is TRBV7-6, the J call TRBJ1-2; TRBD1 agrees at 8 bases. Losses at the gene ends were 3 bases for V and 6 bases for J; bases not matched to a gene: 6. Germline V lookup: CDR1 SGHVS, CDR2 FNYEAQ. CDR3 length: 14 amino acids. The CDR3: CASSFGQGGDGYTF. The CDR3 DNA follows: TGTGCCAGCAGCTTTGGACAGGGAGGAGATGGCTACACCTTC.

The chain couples TRBV27 to TRBJ2-3, with D possibly TRBD2 on 5 matching bases. This CDR3 contains 15 residues. Per germline, CDR1 MNHEY and CDR2 SMNVEV (reference sequence). V was shortened by 2 bases and J by 0 bases, with 9 bases between the two germline ends. The CDR3 is CASSLLRASTDTQYF. CDR3 DNA: TGTGCCAGCAGTTTACTGAGGGCTAGCACAGATACGCAGTATTTT.

This chain connects TRBV12-5 to TRBJ2-2; no reliable D call. The CDR3 sequence is 17 residues long. Trimming stripped 1 base from V and 0 bases from J, with 12 bases between. Germline-derived CDR1 and CDR2 are LGHNT and FRNRAP. In DNA, the CDR3 is TGTGCTAGTGGTTTGGGAGAGTGGAGTTCGAACACCGGGGAGCTGTTTTTT. It specifies CASGLGEWSSNTGELFF. Combining the CDR3 with reference TRBV12-5 and TRBJ2-2 gives the whole variable domain DARVTQTPRHKVTEMGQEVTMRCQPILGHNTVFWYRQTMMQGLELLAYFRNRAPLDDSGMPKDRFSAEMPDATLATLKIQPSEPRDSAVYFCASGLGEWSSNTGELFFGEGSRLTVL.

The chain uses TRBV6-6 and TRBJ2-7, with 11 bases fitting TRBD1. CDR1 is MNHNY, CDR2 SVGAGI, per germline (reference sequence). V was clipped by 5 bases and J by 6 bases; unmatched bases: 6. The CDR3 is 14 amino acids. For the CDR3, the DNA is TGTGCCAGCAGTACAGGACAGGGGGCCAGCGAGCAGTACTTC. Its protein is CASSTGQGASEQYF.

The CDR3: CASSDEAESEQYF. The DNA for the CDR3 is TGTGCCAGCAGTGACGAGGCTGAGAGCGAGCAGTACTTC. V gene TRBV2 combines with J gene TRBJ2-7; D unclear. This CDR3 has 13 amino acids. Trimming shortened V by 3 bases and J by 6 bases, and 12 bases separated the two germline ends. CDR1 and CDR2 (germline): SNHLY, FYNNEI. The whole variable domain, filled in from reference TRBV2 and TRBJ2-7, reads EPEVTQTPSHQVTQMGQEVILRCVPISNHLYFYWYRQILGQKVEFLVSFYNNEISEKSEIFDDQFSVERPDGSNFTLKIRSTKLEDSAMYFCASSDEAESEQYFGPGTRLTVT.

V gene TRBV5-4 combines with J gene TRBJ2-2, with TRBD2 matching 11 bases. Germline CDR1 is SGHNT and CDR2 is YYREEE (reference sequence). CDR3 length: 16 residues. Unmatched junction bases numbered 2, after V lost 4 bases and J lost 0 bases. The CDR3 region is CASSAGLAANTGELFF. CDR3 DNA: TGTGCCAGCAGCGCGGGACTAGCGGCGAACACCGGGGAGCTGTTTTTT.

J is TRBJ1-5 and V is TRBV11-2; no definite D call. The CDR3 sequence is 13 residues long. Germline V CDR1 and CDR2: SGHAT, FQNNGV. Trimming removed 2 bases from V and 6 bases from J, with 8 bases in between. The CDR3 sequence is CASSLSFFQPQHF. CDR3 sequence (DNA): TGTGCCAGCAGCTTATCGTTTTTTCAGCCCCAGCATTTT.

The chain joins TRBV5-5 to TRBJ1-4, with TRBD1 as a possible D gene (5 bases). The CDR3 runs to 14 residues. The germline V gene has CDR1 SGHKS and CDR2 YYEKEE (reference sequence). With 5 bases removed from V and 2 bases from J, the gap between germline ends came to 10 bases. The DNA of the CDR3 is TGTGCCAGCAGACCAGGGTCGACTAATGAAAAACTGTTTTTT. This gives the protein CASRPGSTNEKLFF. The full variable domain, in which reference TRBV5-5 and TRBJ1-4 provide the parts outside the CDR3, is DAGVTQSPTHLIKTRGQQVTLRCSPISGHKSVSWYQQVLGQGPQFIFQYYEKEERGRGNFPDRFSARQFPNYSSELNVNALLLGDSALYLCASRPGSTNEKLFFGSGTQLSVL.